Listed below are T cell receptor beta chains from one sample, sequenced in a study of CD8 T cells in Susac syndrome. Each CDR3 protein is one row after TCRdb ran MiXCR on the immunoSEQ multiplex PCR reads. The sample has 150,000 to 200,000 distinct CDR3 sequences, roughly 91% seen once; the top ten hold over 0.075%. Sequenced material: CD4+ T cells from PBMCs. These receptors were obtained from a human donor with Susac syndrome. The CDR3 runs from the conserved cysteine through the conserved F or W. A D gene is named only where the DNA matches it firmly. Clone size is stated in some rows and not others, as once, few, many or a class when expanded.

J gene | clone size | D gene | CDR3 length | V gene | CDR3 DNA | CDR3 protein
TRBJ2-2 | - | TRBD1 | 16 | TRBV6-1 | TGTGCCAGCAGGAATACCGGGACAGGGAAAACCGGGGAGCTGTTTTTT | CASRNTGTGKTGELFF
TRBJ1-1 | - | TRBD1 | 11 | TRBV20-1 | TGCAGTGCTCTCAGGGGGACTGAAGCTTTCTTT | CSALRGTEAFF
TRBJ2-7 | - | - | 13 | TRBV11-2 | TGTGCCAGCAGCTTAGGTGGCATGGACGAGCAGTACTTC | CASSLGGMDEQYF
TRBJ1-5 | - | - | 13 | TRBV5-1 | TGCGCCAGCAGCTCCGGGATTAATCAGCCCCAGCATTTT | CASSSGINQPQHF
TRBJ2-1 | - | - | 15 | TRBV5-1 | TGCGCCAGCAGCCAGCAAGGGGGAGTGGATGGGGAGCAGTTCTTC | CASSQQGGVDGEQFF
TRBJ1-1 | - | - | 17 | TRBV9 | TGTGCCAGCAGCGAAACCGATCGGGCAGGAAAGAACACTGAAGCTTTCTTT | CASSETDRAGKNTEAFF
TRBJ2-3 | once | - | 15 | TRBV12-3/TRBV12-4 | TGTGCCAGCACGCGGCCCGGCCTAAGCACAGATACGCAGTATTTT | CASTRPGLSTDTQYF
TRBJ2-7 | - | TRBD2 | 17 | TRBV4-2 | TGTGCCAGCAGCCGACAGGCCGGGACTAGCGGAACCTACGAGCAGTACTTC | CASSRQAGTSGTYEQYF
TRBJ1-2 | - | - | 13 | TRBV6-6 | TGTGCCAGCAGATCCAGGGTTGGCTATGGCTACACCTTC | CASRSRVGYGYTF
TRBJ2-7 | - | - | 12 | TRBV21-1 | TGTGCCAGCTCCCCCGGAGGGGCCGAGCAGTACTTC | CASSPGGAEQYF
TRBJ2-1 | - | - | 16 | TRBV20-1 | TGCAGTGCTAGAGTAAGGTCGACGGGAGCCTACAATGAGCAGTTCTTC | CSARVRSTGAYNEQFF
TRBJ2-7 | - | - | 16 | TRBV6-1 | TGTGCCAGCAGCGCCACCATCTCGTTGAGCTCCTACGAGCAGTACTTC | CASSATISLSSYEQYF
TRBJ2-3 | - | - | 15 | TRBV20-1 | TGCAGTGCGCCAAGCGGAGGGGGTGGCACAGATACGCAGTATTTT | CSAPSGGGGTDTQYF
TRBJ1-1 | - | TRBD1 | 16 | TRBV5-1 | TGCGCCAGCAGACTTATGGGACAGGACAAGAACACTGAAGCTTTCTTT | CASRLMGQDKNTEAFF
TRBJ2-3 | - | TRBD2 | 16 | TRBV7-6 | TGTGCCAGCAGTCTTGGGACTAGCGGGAGTTTAGATACGCAGTATTTT | CASSLGTSGSLDTQYF
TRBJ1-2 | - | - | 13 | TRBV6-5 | TGTGCCAGCAGCCAGTCACCTAACTATGGCTACACCTTC | CASSQSPNYGYTF
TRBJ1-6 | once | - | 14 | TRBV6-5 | TGTGCCAGCTCCGCGCAGATAAATAATTCACCCCTCCACTTT | CASSAQINNSPLHF
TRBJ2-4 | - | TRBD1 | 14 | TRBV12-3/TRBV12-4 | TGTGCCAGCAGTTTAGCCGGGACAGAAAACATTCAGTACTTC | CASSLAGTENIQYF
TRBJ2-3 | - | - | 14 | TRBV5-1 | TGCGCCAGCAGCTTGGTACAGAACACAGATACGCAGTATTTT | CASSLVQNTDTQYF
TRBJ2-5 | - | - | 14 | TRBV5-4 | TGTGCCAGCAGCTTGGCCCGGCGGGTAGAGACCCAGTACTTC | CASSLARRVETQYF
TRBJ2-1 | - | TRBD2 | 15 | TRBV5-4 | TGTGCCAGCAGCTCCAAGACTAGCGGTAGAGATGAGCAGTTCTTC | CASSSKTSGRDEQFF
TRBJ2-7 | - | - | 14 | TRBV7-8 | TGTGCCAGCAGGCATCCGGGTGGCTCCTACGAGCAGTACTTC | CASRHPGGSYEQYF
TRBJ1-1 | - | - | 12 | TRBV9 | TGTGCCAGCGGACAGCAGAACACTGAAGCTTTCTTT | CASGQQNTEAFF
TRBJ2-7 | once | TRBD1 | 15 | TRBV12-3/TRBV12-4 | TGTGCCAGCAGTTTTGATTGGGACAGTTCCTACGAGCAGTACTTC | CASSFDWDSSYEQYF
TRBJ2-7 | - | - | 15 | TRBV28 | TGTGCCAGCAGTCTCCCCCCAGGCGGAAACTACGAGCAGTACTTC | CASSLPPGGNYEQYF
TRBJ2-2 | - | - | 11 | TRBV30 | TGTGCCTGGAGTGGTTCCTGGGAGCTGTTTTTT | CAWSGSWELFF
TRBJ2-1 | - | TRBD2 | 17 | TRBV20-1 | TGCAGTGCTAGTGCGGCGCTAGCGGGGGAGGGCTACAATGAGCAGTTCTTC | CSASAALAGEGYNEQFF
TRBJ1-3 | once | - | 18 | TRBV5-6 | TGTGCCAGCAGCTTGACATGGGAGAAAATAGCCTCTGGAAACACCATATATTTT | CASSLTWEKIASGNTIYF
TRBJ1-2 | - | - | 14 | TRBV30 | TGTGCCTGGAGTGTTCTTGCGGGTAGCTATGGCTACACCTTC | CAWSVLAGSYGYTF
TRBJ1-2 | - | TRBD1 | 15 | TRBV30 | TGTGCCTGGAGTGTAGGGGGCAGGGGAGTTTATGGCTACACCTTC | CAWSVGGRGVYGYTF
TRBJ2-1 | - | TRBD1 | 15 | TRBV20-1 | TGCAGTGCCTCGATGAGGGGGACAGGGTACAATGAGCAGTTCTTC | CSASMRGTGYNEQFF
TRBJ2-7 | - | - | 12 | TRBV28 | TGTGCCAGCAGTTCCAGGGTTGACGAGCAGTACTTC | CASSSRVDEQYF
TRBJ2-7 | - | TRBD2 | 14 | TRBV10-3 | TGTGCCACCGTCCCTACTAGCGGGGCCTACGAGCAGTACTTC | CATVPTSGAYEQYF
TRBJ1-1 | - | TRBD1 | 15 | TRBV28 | TGTGCCAGCAGCCCAGGACAGGGGGCCGTTCGGGGCGATTTCTTT | CASSPGQGAVRGDFF
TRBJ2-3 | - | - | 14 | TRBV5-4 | TGTGCCAGCAGCTTGGGTACCAGCCAAGATACGCAGTATTTT | CASSLGTSQDTQYF
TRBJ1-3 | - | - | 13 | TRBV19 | TGTGCCAGCAGGGTCAGCTCTGGAAACACCATATATTTT | CASRVSSGNTIYF
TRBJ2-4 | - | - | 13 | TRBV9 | TGTGCCAGCAGCCCTACCCCCAAAAACATTCAGTACTTC | CASSPTPKNIQYF
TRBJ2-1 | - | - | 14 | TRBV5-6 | TGTGCCAGCAGCTCCCGTTTAGGGGGTAATGAGCAGTTCTTC | CASSSRLGGNEQFF
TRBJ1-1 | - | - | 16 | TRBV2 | TGTGCCAGCAGAAGACGTACAACAGGGTATAGCACTGAAGCTTTCTTT | CASRRRTTGYSTEAFF
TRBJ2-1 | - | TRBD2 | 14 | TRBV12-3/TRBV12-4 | TGTGCCAGCAGTTTCAGCGGGAGTGTTGATGAGCAGTTCTTC | CASSFSGSVDEQFF
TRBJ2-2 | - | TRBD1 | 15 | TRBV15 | TGTGCCACCAGCAGACAAGACAGGGGCACCGGGGAGCTGTTTTTT | CATSRQDRGTGELFF
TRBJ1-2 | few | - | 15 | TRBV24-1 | TGTGCCACCAGTGATGGACAAGGGGTTAACTATGGCTACACCTTC | CATSDGQGVNYGYTF
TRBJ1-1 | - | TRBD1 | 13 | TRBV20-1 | TGCAGTGCGGGACAGTTTAAGAACACTGAAGCTTTCTTT | CSAGQFKNTEAFF
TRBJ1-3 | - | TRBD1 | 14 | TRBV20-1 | TGCAGTGCTAGAAACAGGGGGCTTGGAAACACCATATATTTT | CSARNRGLGNTIYF
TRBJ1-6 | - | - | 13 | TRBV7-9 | TGTGCCAGCAGCTTAATAGGGAATTCACCCCTCCACTTT | CASSLIGNSPLHF
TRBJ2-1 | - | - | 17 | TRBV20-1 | TGCAGTGCTAGAGGGGGGATGCCCCCCTTTGTCTACAATGAGCAGTTCTTC | CSARGGMPPFVYNEQFF
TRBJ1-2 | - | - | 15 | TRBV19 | TGTGCCAGTAGTATTGAACCCGGAGGGCCCTATGGCTACACCTTC | CASSIEPGGPYGYTF
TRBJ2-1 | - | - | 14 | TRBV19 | TGTGCCAGTCGGAAGGGAGCTACATACAATGAGCAGTTCTTC | CASRKGATYNEQFF
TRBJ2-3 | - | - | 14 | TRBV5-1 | TGCGCCAGCAGCTTGGGGCAGGGCAGAGATACGCAGTATTTT | CASSLGQGRDTQYF
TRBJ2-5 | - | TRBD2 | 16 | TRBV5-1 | TGCGCCAGCAGCTCCGGGACTAGCGGGAGCCCAGAGACCCAGTACTTC | CASSSGTSGSPETQYF
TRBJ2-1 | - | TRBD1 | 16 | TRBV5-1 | TGCGCCAGCAGCCGACGCCGGGACAGCAACACGTATGAGCAGTTCTTC | CASSRRRDSNTYEQFF
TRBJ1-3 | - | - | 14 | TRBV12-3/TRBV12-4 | TGTGCCAGCAGTTCTACAGGGAAGGGAAACACCATATATTTT | CASSSTGKGNTIYF
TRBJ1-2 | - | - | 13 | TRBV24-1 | TGTGCCACCAGTGATTTGCACAGCTATGGCTACACCTTC | CATSDLHSYGYTF
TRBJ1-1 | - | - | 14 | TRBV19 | TGTGCCAGTAGCCTTGCGCAGTTGAACACTGAAGCTTTCTTT | CASSLAQLNTEAFF